This T cell receptor (beta chain) comes out of a study of monozygotic twins with inflammatory bowel disease. The RNA usage for each TCR library was around 3.5 ug of total RNA. Using TCRalpha and TCRbeta cDNA, the researchers carried out two nested PCRs that lasted roughly 16 and 10 cycles. TCRdb derives one entry per CDR3 protein from the 5' RACE reads, leaving out DNA. Seen in this sample are 150,000 to 200,000 distinct CDR3 sequences; the ten most common clones hold approximately 2.5%. Germline V gene data show CDR1 as LNHNV and CDR2 as YYDKDF (reference sequence). The CDR3 has 12 amino acids. Sequencing was carried out using blood. The sequence was obtained from a human donor with ulcerative colitis or Crohn's disease, or a healthy co-twin of an affected twin (not recorded which). This chain uses TRBV15 with TRBJ2-7. This CDR3 is CATSRDDGSQYF.